The 8 T cell receptor beta chains reported below all come from one sample, sequenced in a study of identical twins (dated by TCRdb to about 2016). The protocol used for the library was 5' RACE. Data came from an Illumina HiSeq 2000. The public reads were reprocessed in TCRdb via fastp at Q25 and MiXCR, keeping in-frame beta chains. Under each unique CDR3 protein, matching rows form one entry showing the most common genes and DNA. Here the sample has about 920,000 distinct CDR3 sequences; 9% to 15% occur a single time. Of the sample, roughly 1.5% is held by the ten largest clones. The data were also submitted as part of a second study, on yellow fever vaccine responses in identical twins.

The sequenced sample consisted of PBMCs. These receptors were obtained from a woman aged 18-29 years in good health.

V usage is TRBV9 and J usage is TRBJ2-3, with unresolved D. The V gene's germline CDR1 is SGDLS and CDR2 YYNGEE. The V gene lost 0 bases and the J gene lost 5 bases, with 10 bases spanning the gap. The length of the CDR3 is 14 residues. The CDR3 loop reads CASSVATTGDTQYF. CDR3 nucleotide sequence: TGTGCCAGCAGCGTAGCTACGACGGGAGATACGCAGTATTTT.

The V gene is TRBV7-9, the J gene TRBJ2-1; 8 bases align to TRBD2. CDR3 length equals 14 residues. In germline, CDR1 is SEHNR, CDR2 FQNEAQ (reference sequence). With V trimmed by 3 bases and J by 6 bases, 4 bases remained unmatched. The CDR3 nucleotides are TGTGCCAGCAGCTTCGGGGGGGCCCTCAATGAGCAGTTCTTC. It codes for CASSFGGALNEQFF.

This clonotype was seen more than once but under ten times. This sequence joins TRBV29-1 and TRBJ2-5; 8 positions match TRBD2. CDR1 SQVTM and CDR2 ANQGSEA come from the germline V gene. The V segment lost 4 bases and the J segment 5 bases; nucleotides outside the gene matches: 9. This CDR3 has 14 amino acids. Here the CDR3 DNA reads TGCAGCGTTGTTGCGGGAGGTAGATTGGAGACCCAGTACTTC. Encoded protein: CSVVAGGRLETQYF.

This clonotype was recorded many times. The chain employs TRBV5-1 and TRBJ2-7; 11 positions agree with TRBD2. CDR3 length: 18 amino acids. Per germline, CDR1 SGHRS and CDR2 YFSETQ. V dropped 5 bases and J dropped 0; count of bases not matched to a gene: 13. DNA for the CDR3: TGCGCCAGCAGATCACGTCCGGGACTAGCGGACCCCTCCTACGAGCAGTACTTC. This gives the protein CASRSRPGLADPSYEQYF.

This clonotype was detected only a few times. J is TRBJ2-3 and V is TRBV7-9, with 7 bases lining up with TRBD2. Germline V gives CDR1 SEHNR, CDR2 FQNEAQ (reference sequence). This CDR3 region has 16 residues. The trim removed 7 bases at V and 4 bases at J, leaving 14 bases unmatched. CDR3: CASKLSGGSSPDTQYF. In nucleotides, the CDR3 is TGTGCCAGCAAACTCTCTGGCGGGAGTTCCCCAGATACGCAGTATTTT.

The gene calls are TRBV15 and TRBJ1-4; D uncertain. The ends were cut back, 0 bases at V and 2 bases at J, with 7 bases in the middle. The CDR3 runs 15 residues. From germline, CDR1 is LNHNV and CDR2 YYDKDF (reference sequence). The CDR3 coding sequence is TGTGCCACCAGCAGAGATGGGCAGACTAATGAAAAACTGTTTTTT. As protein: CATSRDGQTNEKLFF.

This clonotype was recorded at least ten times. The chain has TRBV5-1 and TRBJ2-1; D is ambiguous. Germline V lookup: CDR1 SGHRS, CDR2 YFSETQ. The CDR3 extends over 15 amino acids. Trimming left V 0 bases short and J 1 base short, with 8 bases between. CDR3 in amino acids: CASSLVAESYNEQFF. CDR3 in DNA: TGCGCCAGCAGCTTGGTCGCGGAATCCTACAATGAGCAGTTCTTC.

This clonotype was counted a few times. This sequence joins TRBV7-9 and TRBJ2-3; TRBD1 is a possible D gene (5 bases). The CDR3 is made up of 15 amino acids. Germline CDR1 reads SEHNR; CDR2 reads FQNEAQ (reference sequence). Trimming stripped 3 bases from V and 1 base from J, with 11 bases between. The CDR3 loop reads CASSFRDQGTDTQYF. CDR3 sequence (DNA): TGTGCCAGCAGCTTCAGGGATCAGGGCACAGATACGCAGTATTTT. The full variable domain, completed using reference TRBV7-9 and TRBJ2-3, is DTGVSQNPRHKITKRGQNVTFRCDPISEHNRLYWYRQTLGQGPEFLTYFQNEAQLEKSRLLSDRFSAERPKGSFSTLEIQRTEQGDSAMYLCASSFRDQGTDTQYFGPGTRLTVL.